This T cell receptor (beta chain) came from a study of T cell repertoires in cytomegalovirus infection (dated by TCRdb to about 2019). Study-wide context: Recently identified HLA-C-restricted CMV epitopes, whose presentation resists viral immunomodulation, were targeted by peptide stimulations together with well-studied HLA-B-restricted epitopes. Donor HLA type was relevant to the analysis, because carriage of CMV infection together with the matching HLA type was indicated by public TCR beta signatures. The paper's findings and limits, for the study overall: Carriers of CMV infection plus the relevant HLA type were discriminated by the cumulative frequency of public TCR beta family members in the study cohort and in an independent roughly 380-donor cohort. The ex vivo response was dominated by HLA-C-restricted CMV-specific TCR beta clonotypes, which also provided the single most frequent clonotype in two of eight donors.

Per the publication, the treatment or condition label means: in vitro stimulation with specific CMV peptide epitopes to enrich CMV-specific T cells. Instrument on record: Illumina HiSeq 1500. The public sequencing data were trimmed at Q25 with fastp and processed into clonotypes with MiXCR by TCRdb, which kept only in-frame beta chains. CDR3 protein duplicates are merged, each entry listing the most common genes and DNA. This sample holds under 450,000 distinct CDR3 sequences; roughly 34% were observed only once. The ten biggest clones cover roughly 12% of the sample. The germline V gene yields SGHVS for CDR1 and FQNEAQ for CDR2. The junction carries 18 bases between V and J, which are trimmed by 3 bases and 6 bases respectively. The CDR3 goes from the cysteine to the phenylalanine over 16 residues. The sequence is cut down to CDR3 DNA, 48 bases in frame from base 1. In its sample, this clonotype was seen many times. Its antigen remains unidentified. Base qualities are not provided; no much larger clone lies one nucleotide away.

The sample in question was cultured PBMCs, obtained from culture after CMV antigen stimulation. The chain uses TRBV7-8 and TRBJ2-1, with the D gene possibly TRBD1 or TRBD2, each one fitting 5 bases. This clonotype was sampled from a human donor in good health (CMV status not recorded). Some clones in this sample may be carry-over from other donors' samples. The sequenced DNA is TGTGCCAGCAGCTTGGGACCCATCCCCGACGTCAATGAGCAGTTCTTC. It specifies CASSLGPIPDVNEQFF.